The clone carrying this TCR beta chain came up a few times. Its specificity is not known. This sample was included in a study of vaccination and CD4 T cells after COVID-19. Turning to the study itself: The convalescents comprised six males and four females, two of them Hispanic.

CDR1 and CDR2 (germline): MNHNS, SASEGT. The CDR3 is 16 amino acids. V was clipped by 4 bases and J by 1 base, with 11 bases between them. Treatment described: approximately nine-day PBMC culture with coronavirus spike peptide pools or control peptides (ViraFEST assay). IL-2 at 10 IU/ml and peptide pools at approximately 10 ug/ml were added to PBMCs cultured at 1.5 million to 2 million per well. Scientists ran DNA taken from cultured CD4+ T cells through the Oncomine TCR Beta short-read assay for sequencing. TCRdb re-called the PCR reads through MiXCR, storing one row per CDR3 protein. The table lists over 10,000 distinct CDR3 sequences, approximately 44% of them singletons.

Sequencing input: CD4+ T cells from blood, cultured in vitro. This clonotype was obtained from a human donor who had recovered from COVID-19. This rearrangement joins TRBV6-1 to TRBJ1-6; D unresolved. The CDR3 is CASSGRSGSYNSPLHF. The CDR3 nucleotides read TGTGCCAGCAGTGGCAGGTCGGGGTCCTATAATTCACCCCTCCACTTT.